The entry below describes one T cell receptor beta chain. There are a few counts of this clone. The clone's antigen remains unknown. Base-call qualities are not available, and no considerably larger clone is one nucleotide away. The donors were healthy, HIV-negative adults who had no recently reported acute infections or vaccinations. All donors were Caucasian adults living in Nashville, Tennessee, USA. For unsorted samples, tens of millions of PBMCs were counted, and genomic DNA was extracted using the QIAamp DNA Blood Mini kit. After blood collection by leukapheresis, PBMCs were isolated using Ficoll-Histopaque density gradient centrifugation and then cryopreserved in the vapor phase of liquid nitrogen. The V and J ends are trimmed by 3 bases and 2 bases, leaving 13 bases between them. Reading from cysteine to phenylalanine, the CDR3 counts 16 amino acids. Only CDR3 DNA is held: 48 bases, read in frame from base 1. CDR1 and CDR2, per the germline V gene (reference sequence), are LNHDA and SQIVND.

Using the deep immunoSEQ assay, multiplex PCR amplified TCR CDR3 regions from genomic DNA. Extracted genomic DNA from each cell subset was spread evenly across all wells of several immunoSEQ 96-well plates, with each plate serving as a replicate. For unsorted PBMC, each replicate PCR was loaded with approximately 300 ng genomic DNA, equivalent to roughly 33,000 T cell genomes. Unsorted PBMC genomic DNA was sequenced across ten immunoSEQ deep assay plates. Purified libraries were quantified with a Qubit 3.0 fluorometer, sized on a Bioanalyzer 2100, and re-quantified with the KAPA Library Quantification kit. Every immunoSEQ 96-well plate was sequenced on a separate single-read 150-cycle Illumina NextSeq 550 flow cell. Under the source paper's analysis protocol: Because only junctional sequences without quality scores were contained in the immunoSEQ output, filtering matching that applied to full-length reads could not be performed. Sequences were annotated with PyIR, a Python wrapper for IgBLAST v1.9, and V/J genes and CDR3 were assigned using IMGT germline references. Any read was removed if the V/J assignment was weak (E-value above 1e-6), the CDR3 was missing, or the read contained stop codons, out-of-frame junctions, or ambiguous translated residues. V3J clonotypes were defined as sequences sharing the same inferred V gene, J gene, and CDR3 amino acid sequence. To compute the percentage overlap between repertoires, the number of shared unique clonotypes was divided by the size of the smaller repertoire. RTK rarefaction, the Chao1 estimator, and Recon v2.1 estimates of unobserved clonotypes were used to assess repertoire richness. Sourced from immuneACCESS, this table was stored by TCRdb with only in-frame sequences that have V and J called. A share of the clones is absent; for the studies checked, an unresolved V gene accounts for under half, and the remainder has no known explanation. That table furnishes V, J and clone size, whereas the DNA furnished D and trimming. The sample table contains around 500,000 clones; only one count was recorded for 79% of them. Clones ranked in the top ten supply around 12% of the sample.

The sample is drawn from a study of shared clonotypes between healthy human individuals (dated by TCRdb to about 2020). For the wider study: The cohort comprised two women and a few men aged 18 to 49 years. Different laboratories and diverse techniques were used to prepare libraries and sequence TCR repertoires, to increase sequencing depth and limit assay-specific biases. To estimate repertoire size and how much clonotype sharing occurs between individuals, the study deeply sequenced the blood TCR repertoires of about five healthy adults. Leukapheresis yielded between about 0.85 and 10 billion PBMCs per donor. What the authors observed across the whole study: Sampling was restricted to blood, and TCR repertoires in tissues likely differ from the TCR repertoires found in blood. Pairwise subsampling indicated that sequencing depth was expected to affect the degree of clonotype sharing among donors. The genetic and exposure-history diversity represented was limited by the small number of donors.

The chain couples TRBV19 to TRBJ2-2; TRBD2 is a possible D gene, resting on 5 matching bases. The sequence came from a woman aged 40 to 50 in good health. Some clones in this sample may be carry-over from other donors' samples. Sequenced input: PBMCs. The DNA is as follows: TGTGCCAGTAGTATCGGGGAGACACCAAACACCGGGGAGCTGTTTTTT. Its translation is CASSIGETPNTGELFF.